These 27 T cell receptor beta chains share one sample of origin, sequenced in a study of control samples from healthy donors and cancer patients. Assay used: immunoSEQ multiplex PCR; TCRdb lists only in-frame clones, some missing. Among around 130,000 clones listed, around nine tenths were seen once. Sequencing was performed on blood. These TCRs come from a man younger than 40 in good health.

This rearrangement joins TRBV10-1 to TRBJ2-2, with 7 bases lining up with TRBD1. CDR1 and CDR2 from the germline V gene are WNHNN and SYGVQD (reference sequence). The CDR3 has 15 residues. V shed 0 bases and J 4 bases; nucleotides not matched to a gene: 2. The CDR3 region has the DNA TGCGCCAGCAGTGAGTCCGACAGGGCCACCGGGGAGCTGTTTTTT. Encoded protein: CASSESDRATGELFF.

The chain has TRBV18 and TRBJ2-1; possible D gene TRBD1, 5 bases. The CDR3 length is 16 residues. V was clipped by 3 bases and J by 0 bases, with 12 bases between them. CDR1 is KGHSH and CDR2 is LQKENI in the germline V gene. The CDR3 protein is CASSPFQGSSYNEQFF. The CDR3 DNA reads TGTGCCAGCTCACCGTTCCAGGGAAGCTCCTACAATGAGCAGTTCTTC. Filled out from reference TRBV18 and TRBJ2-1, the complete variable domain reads NAGVMQNPRHLVRRRGQEARLRCSPMKGHSHVYWYRQLPEEGLKFMVYLQKENIIDESGMPKERFSAEFPKEGPSILRIQQVVRGDSAAYFCASSPFQGSSYNEQFFGPGTRLTVL.

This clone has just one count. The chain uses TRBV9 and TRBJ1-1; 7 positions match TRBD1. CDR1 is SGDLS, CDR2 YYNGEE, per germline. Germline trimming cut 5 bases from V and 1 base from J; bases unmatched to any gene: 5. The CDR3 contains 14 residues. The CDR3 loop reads CASRGGQRNTEAFF. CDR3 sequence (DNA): TGTGCCAGCAGGGGGGGACAGAGGAACACTGAAGCTTTCTTT.

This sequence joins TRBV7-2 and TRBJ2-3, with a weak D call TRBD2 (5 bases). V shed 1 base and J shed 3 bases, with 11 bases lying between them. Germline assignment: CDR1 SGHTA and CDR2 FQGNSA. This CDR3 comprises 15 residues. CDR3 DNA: TGTGCCAGCAGCTTAGATCGGGGTTGGACAGATACGCAGTATTTT. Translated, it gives CASSLDRGWTDTQYF.

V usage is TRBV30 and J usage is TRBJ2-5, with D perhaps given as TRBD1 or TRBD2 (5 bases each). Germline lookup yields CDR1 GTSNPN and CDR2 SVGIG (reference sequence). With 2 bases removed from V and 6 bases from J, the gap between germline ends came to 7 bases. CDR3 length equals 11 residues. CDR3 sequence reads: CAWSPGQTQYF. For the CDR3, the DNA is TGTGCCTGGAGTCCGGGGCAGACCCAGTACTTC.

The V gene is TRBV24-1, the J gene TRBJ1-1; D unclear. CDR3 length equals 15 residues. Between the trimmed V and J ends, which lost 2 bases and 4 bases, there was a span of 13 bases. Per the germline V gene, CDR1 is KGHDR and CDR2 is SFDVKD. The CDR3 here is CATSDSDLGRTEAFF. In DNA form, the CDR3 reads TGTGCCACCAGTGATTCGGACCTCGGGCGCACTGAAGCTTTCTTT.

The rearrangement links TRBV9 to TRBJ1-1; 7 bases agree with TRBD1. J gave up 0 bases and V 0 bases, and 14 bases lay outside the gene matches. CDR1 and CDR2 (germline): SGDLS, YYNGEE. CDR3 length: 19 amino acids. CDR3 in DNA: TGTGCCAGCAGCGTAGGCAGCGGGCCGCTAAGGGGGCTGAACACTGAAGCTTTCTTT. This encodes CASSVGSGPLRGLNTEAFF.

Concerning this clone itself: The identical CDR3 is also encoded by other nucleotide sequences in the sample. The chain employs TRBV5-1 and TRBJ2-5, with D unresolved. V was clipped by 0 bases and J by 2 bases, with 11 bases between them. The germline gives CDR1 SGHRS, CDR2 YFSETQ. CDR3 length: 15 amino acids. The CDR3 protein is CASSLEGNLQETQYF. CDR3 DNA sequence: TGCGCCAGCAGCTTGGAAGGTAACTTACAAGAGACCCAGTACTTC.

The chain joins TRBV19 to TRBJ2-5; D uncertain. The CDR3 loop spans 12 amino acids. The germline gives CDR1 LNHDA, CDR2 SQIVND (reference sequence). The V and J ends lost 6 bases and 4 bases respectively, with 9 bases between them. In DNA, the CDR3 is TGTGCCAGTAGCTCCCCCAGAGAGACCCAGTACTTC. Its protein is CASSSPRETQYF.

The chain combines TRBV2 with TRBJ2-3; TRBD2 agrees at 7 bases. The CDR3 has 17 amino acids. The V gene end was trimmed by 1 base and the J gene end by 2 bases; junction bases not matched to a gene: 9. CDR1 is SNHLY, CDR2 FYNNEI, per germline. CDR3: CASSEEGERGNTDTQYF. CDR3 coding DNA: TGTGCCAGCAGTGAAGAGGGAGAGCGGGGTAACACAGATACGCAGTATTTT.

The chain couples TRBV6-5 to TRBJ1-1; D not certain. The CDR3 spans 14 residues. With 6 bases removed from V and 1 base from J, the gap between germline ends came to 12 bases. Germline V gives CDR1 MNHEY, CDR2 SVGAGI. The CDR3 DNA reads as TGTGCCAGCAGAACCCACTGGGGGAACACTGAAGCTTTCTTT. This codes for CASRTHWGNTEAFF.

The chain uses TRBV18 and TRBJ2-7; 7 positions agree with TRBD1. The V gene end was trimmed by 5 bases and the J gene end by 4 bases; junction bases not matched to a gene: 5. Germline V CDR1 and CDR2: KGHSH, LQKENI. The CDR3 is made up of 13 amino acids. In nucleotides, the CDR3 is TGTGCCAGCTCATCGAGACAGGGATACGAGCAGTACTTC. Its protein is CASSSRQGYEQYF.

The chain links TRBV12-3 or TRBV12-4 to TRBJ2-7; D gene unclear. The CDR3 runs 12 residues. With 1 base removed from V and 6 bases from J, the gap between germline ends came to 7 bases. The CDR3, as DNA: TGTGCCAGCAGTTTAGGGGTTGGCGAGCAGTACGTC. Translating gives CASSLGVGEQYV.

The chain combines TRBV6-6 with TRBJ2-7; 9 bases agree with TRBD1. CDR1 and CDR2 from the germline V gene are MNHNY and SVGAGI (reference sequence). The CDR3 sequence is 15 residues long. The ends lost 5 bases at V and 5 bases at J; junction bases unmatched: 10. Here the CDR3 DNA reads TGTGCCAGCAGTCAGCCGGGACAGGGAAGCCACGAGCAGTACGTC. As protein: CASSQPGQGSHEQYV.

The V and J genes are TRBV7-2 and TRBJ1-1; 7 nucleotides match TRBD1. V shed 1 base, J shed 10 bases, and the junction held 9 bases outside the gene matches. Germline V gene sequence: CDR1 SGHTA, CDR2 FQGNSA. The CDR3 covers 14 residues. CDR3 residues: CASSLEGTASVAFF. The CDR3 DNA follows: TGTGCCAGCAGCTTAGAGGGGACAGCATCCGTAGCTTTCTTT.

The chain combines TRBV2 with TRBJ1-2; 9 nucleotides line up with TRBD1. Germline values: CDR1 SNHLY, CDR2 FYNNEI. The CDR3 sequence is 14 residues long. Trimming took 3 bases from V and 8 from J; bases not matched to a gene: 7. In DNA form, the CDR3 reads TGTGCCAGCAGTGAGCGACGGACAGGGGTAGGCTACACCTTC. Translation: CASSERRTGVGYTF.

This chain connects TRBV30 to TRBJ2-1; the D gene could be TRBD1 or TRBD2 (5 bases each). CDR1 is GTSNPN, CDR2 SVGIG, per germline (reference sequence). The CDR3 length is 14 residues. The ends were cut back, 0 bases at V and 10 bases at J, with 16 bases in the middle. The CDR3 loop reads CAWSVPGTDQEQFF. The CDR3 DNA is TGTGCCTGGAGTGTACCCGGGACGGACCAAGAGCAGTTCTTC.

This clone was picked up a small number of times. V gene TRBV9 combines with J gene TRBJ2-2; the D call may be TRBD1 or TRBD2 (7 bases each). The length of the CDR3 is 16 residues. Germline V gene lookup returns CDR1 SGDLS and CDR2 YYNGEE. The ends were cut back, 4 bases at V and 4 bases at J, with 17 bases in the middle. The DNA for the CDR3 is TGTGCCAGCAGCTTCTCAGGGGGGGGAGGCACCGGGGAGCTGTTTTTT. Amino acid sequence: CASSFSGGGGTGELFF.

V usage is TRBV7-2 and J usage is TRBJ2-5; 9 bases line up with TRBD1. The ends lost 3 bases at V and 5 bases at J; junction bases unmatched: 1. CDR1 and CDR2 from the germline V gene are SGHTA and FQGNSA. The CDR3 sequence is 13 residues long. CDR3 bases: TGTGCCAGCAGCTTGGGACAGGGCGAGACCCAGTACTTC. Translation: CASSLGQGETQYF.

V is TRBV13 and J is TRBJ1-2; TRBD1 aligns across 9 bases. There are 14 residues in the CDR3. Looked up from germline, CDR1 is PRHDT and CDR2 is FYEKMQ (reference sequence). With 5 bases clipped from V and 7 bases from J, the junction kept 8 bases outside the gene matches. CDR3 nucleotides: TGTGCCAGCAGCCCCGGGACAGGGTTGGGTGGCTACACCTTC. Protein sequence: CASSPGTGLGGYTF. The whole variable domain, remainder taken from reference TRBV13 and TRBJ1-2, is AAGVIQSPRHLIKEKRETATLKCYPIPRHDTVYWYQQGPGQDPQFLISFYEKMQSDKGSIPDRFSAQQFSDYHSELNMSSLELGDSALYFCASSPGTGLGGYTFGSGTRLTVV.

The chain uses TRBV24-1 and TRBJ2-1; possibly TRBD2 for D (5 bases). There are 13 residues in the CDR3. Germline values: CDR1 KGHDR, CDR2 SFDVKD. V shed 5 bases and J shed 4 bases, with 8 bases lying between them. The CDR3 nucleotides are TGTGCCACCAGTGGCGGGCAATACAATGAGCAGTTCTTC. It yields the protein CATSGGQYNEQFF.

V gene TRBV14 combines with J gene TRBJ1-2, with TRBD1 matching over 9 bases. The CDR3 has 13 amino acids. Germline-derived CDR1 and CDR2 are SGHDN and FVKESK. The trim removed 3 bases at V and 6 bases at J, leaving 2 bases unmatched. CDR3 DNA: TGTGCCAGCAGCCAGAACAGGGGGCATGGCTACACCTTC. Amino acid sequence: CASSQNRGHGYTF.

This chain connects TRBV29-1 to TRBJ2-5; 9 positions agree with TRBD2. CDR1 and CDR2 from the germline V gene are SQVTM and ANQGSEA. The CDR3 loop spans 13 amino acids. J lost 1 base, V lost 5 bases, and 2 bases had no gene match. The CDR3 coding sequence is TGCAGCGTTCGAGCGGGGGGCCAAGAGACCCAGTACTTC. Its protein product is CSVRAGGQETQYF.

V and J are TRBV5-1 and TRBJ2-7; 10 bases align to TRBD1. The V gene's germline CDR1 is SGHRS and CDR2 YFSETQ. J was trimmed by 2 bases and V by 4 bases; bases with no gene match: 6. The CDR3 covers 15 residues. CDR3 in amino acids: CASSPWTGGTYEQYV. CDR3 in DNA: TGCGCCAGCAGCCCCTGGACAGGGGGTACCTACGAGCAGTACGTC.

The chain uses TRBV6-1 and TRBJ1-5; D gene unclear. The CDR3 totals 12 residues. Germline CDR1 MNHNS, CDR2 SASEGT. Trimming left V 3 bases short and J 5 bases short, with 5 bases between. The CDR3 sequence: CASSDGDQPQHF. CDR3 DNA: TGTGCCAGCAGTGACGGAGATCAGCCCCAGCATTTT.

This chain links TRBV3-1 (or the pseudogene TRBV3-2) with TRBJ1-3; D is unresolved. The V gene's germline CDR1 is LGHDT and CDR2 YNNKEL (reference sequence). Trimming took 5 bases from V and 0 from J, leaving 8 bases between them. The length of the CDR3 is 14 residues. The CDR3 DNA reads TGTGCCAGCAGCGGGAGCCCCTCTGGAAACACCATATATTTT. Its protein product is CASSGSPSGNTIYF.

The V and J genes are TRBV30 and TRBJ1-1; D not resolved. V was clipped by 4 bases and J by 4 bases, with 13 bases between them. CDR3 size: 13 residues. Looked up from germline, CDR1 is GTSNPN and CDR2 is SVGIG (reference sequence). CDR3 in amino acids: CAWTVARSTEAFF. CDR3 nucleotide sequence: TGTGCCTGGACTGTCGCAAGGAGCACTGAAGCTTTCTTT.